One TCR beta chain is described in this entry. This CDR3 comprises 15 residues. Germline V lookup: CDR1 MNHEY, CDR2 SVGAGI. The junction had 4 bases not matched to a gene; V was cut back by 5 bases and J by 0 bases. These data come from a study of cytomegalovirus exposure and HLA in healthy donors. Measured with immunoSEQ multiplex PCR; TCRdb has only the in-frame clones, and not every one. Seen here are about 120,000 clones, around 86% observed once, and the top ten hold 4.9%. V usage is TRBV6-5 and J usage is TRBJ2-7; 10 bases match TRBD1. Sequencing was performed on PBMCs. This receptor was obtained from a man between 18 and 35 years old in good health and CMV-seronegative. The CDR3 protein is CASSPTGGVSYEQYF. CDR3 DNA sequence: TGTGCCAGCAGTCCGACAGGGGGCGTCTCCTACGAGCAGTACTTC.